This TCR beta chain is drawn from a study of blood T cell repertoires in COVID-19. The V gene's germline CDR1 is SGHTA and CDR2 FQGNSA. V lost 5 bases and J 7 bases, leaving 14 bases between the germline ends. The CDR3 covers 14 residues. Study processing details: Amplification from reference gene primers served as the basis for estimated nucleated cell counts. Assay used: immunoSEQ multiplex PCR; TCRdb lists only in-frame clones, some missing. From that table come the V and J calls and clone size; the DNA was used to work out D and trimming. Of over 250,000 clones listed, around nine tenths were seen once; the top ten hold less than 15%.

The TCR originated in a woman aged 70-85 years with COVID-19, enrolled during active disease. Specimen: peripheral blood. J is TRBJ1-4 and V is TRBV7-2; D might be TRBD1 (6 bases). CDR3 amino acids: CASSPTGTGEKLFF. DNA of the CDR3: TGTGCCAGCAGCCCCACAGGGACCGGTGAAAAACTGTTTTTT.